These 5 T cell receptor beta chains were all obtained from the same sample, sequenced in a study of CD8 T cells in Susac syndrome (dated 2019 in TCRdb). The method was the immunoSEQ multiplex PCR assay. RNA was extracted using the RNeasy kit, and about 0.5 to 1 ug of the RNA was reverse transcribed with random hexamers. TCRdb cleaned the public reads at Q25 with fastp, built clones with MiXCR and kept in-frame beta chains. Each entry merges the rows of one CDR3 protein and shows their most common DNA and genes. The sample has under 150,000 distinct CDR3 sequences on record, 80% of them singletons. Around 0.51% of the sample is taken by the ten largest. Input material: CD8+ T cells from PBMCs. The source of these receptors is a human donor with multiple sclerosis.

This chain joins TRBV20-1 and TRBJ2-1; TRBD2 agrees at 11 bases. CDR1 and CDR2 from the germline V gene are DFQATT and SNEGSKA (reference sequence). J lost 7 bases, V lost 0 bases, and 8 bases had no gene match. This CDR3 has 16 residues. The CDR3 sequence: CSARDGASGRTNEQFF. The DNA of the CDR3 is TGCAGTGCTAGAGATGGGGCTAGCGGGAGGACGAATGAGCAGTTCTTC.

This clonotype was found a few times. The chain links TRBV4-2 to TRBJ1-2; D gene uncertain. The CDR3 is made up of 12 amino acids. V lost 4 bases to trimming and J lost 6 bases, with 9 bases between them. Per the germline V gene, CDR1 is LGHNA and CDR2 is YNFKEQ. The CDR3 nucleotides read TGTGCCAGCAGCCGGGAAGTCCATGGCTACACCTTC. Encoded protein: CASSREVHGYTF.

CDR3 coding DNA: TGTGCCAGCAGCTATAGCGGCAGGGACTACGAGCAGTACGTC. Translated, it gives CASSYSGRDYEQYV. V is TRBV28 and J is TRBJ2-7; tentatively, D is TRBD2 (6 bases). This CDR3 comprises 14 residues. CDR1 is MDHEN, CDR2 SYDVKM, per germline. V gave up 6 bases and J gave up 3 bases, with 15 bases separating them.

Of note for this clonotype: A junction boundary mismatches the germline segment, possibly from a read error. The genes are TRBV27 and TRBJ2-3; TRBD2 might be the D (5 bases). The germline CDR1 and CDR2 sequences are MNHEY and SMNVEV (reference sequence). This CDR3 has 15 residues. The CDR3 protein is CTSSLWNEGVDTQYF. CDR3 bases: TGTACCAGCAGTTTATGGAATGAGGGCGTAGATACGCAGTATTTT.

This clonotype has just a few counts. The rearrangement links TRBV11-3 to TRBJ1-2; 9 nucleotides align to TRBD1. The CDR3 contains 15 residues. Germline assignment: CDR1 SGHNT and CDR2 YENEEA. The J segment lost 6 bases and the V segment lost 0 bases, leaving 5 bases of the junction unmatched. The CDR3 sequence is CASSLDGTGNHGYTF. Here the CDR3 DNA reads TGTGCCAGCAGCTTAGATGGGACAGGGAATCATGGCTACACCTTC.